A selection of T cell receptor beta chains follows, all from one sample in a study of blood T cell repertoires in COVID-19. Profiled with immunoSEQ multiplex PCR; TCRdb holds only in-frame clones, not every one. Found here are fewer than 500,000 clones, nearly 90% of them singletons; the top ten hold roughly 1.8%. What was sequenced was PBMCs or T cells enriched from blood (not recorded which). These receptors all come from a woman aged 18-29 years with acute COVID-19. The CDR3 runs from the conserved cysteine through the conserved F or W. D genes are given only for firm matches. Only part of the rows carry a size: once, few, many, or a class if the clone is expanded.

len	j_gene	d_gene	abundance	v_gene	CDR3aa	CDR3nt
14	TRBJ2-5	.	.	TRBV28	CASSPPRSLETQYF	TGTGCCAGCAGTCCCCCCCGGAGCCTAGAGACCCAGTACTTC
15	TRBJ2-1	.	.	TRBV19	CASSPEGRGYNEQFF	TGTGCCAGTAGTCCCGAGGGGCGGGGCTACAATGAGCAGTTCTTC
16	TRBJ2-7	.	.	TRBV7-2	CASSFKGGQDPYEQYF	TGTGCCAGCAGCTTTAAAGGTGGGCAGGATCCCTACGAGCAGTACTTC
16	TRBJ1-2	TRBD1	.	TRBV7-9	CASSLDGTGNNYGYTF	TGTGCCAGCAGCTTAGATGGGACAGGGAATAACTATGGCTACACCTTC
13	TRBJ1-4	.	.	TRBV19	CASRGSRNEKLFF	TGTGCCAGTAGGGGCAGCCGAAATGAAAAACTGTTTTTT
14	TRBJ2-2	.	.	TRBV27	CASSLSPYTGELFF	TGTGCCAGCAGTTTAAGCCCGTACACCGGGGAGCTGTTTTTT
13	TRBJ1-6	.	.	TRBV30	CAWSPPEDSPLHF	TGTGCCTGGAGTCCTCCCGAGGATTCACCCCTCCACTTT
15	TRBJ1-2	.	.	TRBV4-1	CASSHPDGANYGYTF	TGCGCCAGCAGCCACCCCGACGGGGCTAACTATGGCTACACCTTC
14	TRBJ1-6	TRBD1	.	TRBV27	CASGTGRENSPLHF	TGTGCCAGTGGGACAGGGCGGGAGAATTCACCCCTCCACTTT
12	TRBJ1-2	.	.	TRBV29-1	CSVPRGGYGYTF	TGCAGCGTCCCCCGGGGGGGCTATGGCTACACCTTC
15	TRBJ2-1	TRBD2	once	TRBV6-5	CASSWGLAGGNEQFF	TGTGCCAGCAGTTGGGGACTAGCGGGGGGTAATGAGCAGTTCTTC
15	TRBJ2-7	TRBD1	.	TRBV27	CASSFDRGRNYEQYF	TGTGCCAGCAGTTTCGACAGGGGGCGCAACTACGAGCAGTACTTC
14	TRBJ1-1	.	.	TRBV9	CASSVVTGGTEAFF	TGTGCCAGCAGCGTAGTAACGGGGGGCACTGAAGCTTTCTTT
17	TRBJ1-3	.	.	TRBV18	CASSPFTDGSSGNTIYF	TGTGCCAGCTCACCCTTTACGGACGGGAGCTCTGGAAACACCATATATTTT
14	TRBJ1-5	TRBD1	.	TRBV7-6	CASSQTGVNQPQHF	TGTGCCAGCAGCCAGACAGGGGTTAATCAGCCCCAGCATTTT
15	TRBJ2-3	.	.	TRBV5-1	CASSITLQGSDTQYF	TGCGCCAGCAGCATAACGCTCCAGGGCTCAGATACGCAGTATTTT
16	TRBJ2-5	TRBD2	.	TRBV5-1	CASSLGGLAGQETQYF	TGCGCCAGCAGCTTGGGAGGACTAGCGGGACAAGAGACCCAGTACTTC
12	TRBJ2-7	.	.	TRBV12-3/TRBV12-4	CASSFGHHEQYF	TGTGCCAGCAGTTTTGGACACCACGAGCAGTACTTC
11	TRBJ2-7	.	.	TRBV30	CAWRTGDEQYF	TGTGCCTGGAGAACGGGAGACGAGCAGTACTTC
15	TRBJ1-1	TRBD1	once	TRBV10-1	CASSPQGALNTEAFF	TGCGCCAGCTCACCACAGGGGGCTTTGAACACTGAAGCTTTCTTT
13	TRBJ2-7	TRBD1	.	TRBV7-9	CASSGDRGYEQYF	TGTGCCAGCAGCGGGGACAGGGGGTATGAGCAGTACTTC
13	TRBJ1-5	TRBD1	.	TRBV9	CASGDRGREPQHF	TGTGCCAGCGGCGACAGGGGTAGGGAGCCCCAGCATTTT
13	TRBJ1-2	TRBD1	.	TRBV18	CASSQDRIYGYTF	TGTGCCAGCTCTCAGGACAGGATCTATGGCTACACCTTC
16	TRBJ1-1	TRBD1	.	TRBV19	CASSPYRQGRDTEAFF	TGTGCCAGTAGTCCTTACCGACAGGGTCGGGACACTGAAGCTTTCTTT
15	TRBJ1-5	.	.	TRBV18	CASSLDGHSNQPQHF	TGTGCCAGCTCACTGGACGGACATAGCAATCAGCCCCAGCATTTT
15	TRBJ1-1	.	.	TRBV27	CASSPHPTGNTEAFF	TGTGCCAGCAGTCCCCACCCGACAGGGAACACTGAAGCTTTCTTT
15	TRBJ2-1	TRBD2	.	TRBV11-2	CASSLVAGGNMAQFF	TGTGCCAGCAGCTTAGTAGCGGGGGGTAACATGGCCCAGTTCTTC
16	TRBJ2-2	.	.	TRBV7-3	CASSPQGGGNTGELFF	TGTGCCAGCAGCCCGCAGGGAGGGGGGAACACCGGGGAGCTGTTTTTT
15	TRBJ2-1	TRBD1	.	TRBV19	CASSFTGGSYNEQFF	TGTGCCAGTAGCTTCACAGGGGGCTCCTACAATGAGCAGTTCTTC
14	TRBJ1-2	TRBD1	.	TRBV7-3	CASSQTGGVGGYTF	TGTGCCAGCAGCCAAACAGGGGGAGTCGGTGGCTACACCTTC
14	TRBJ2-7	TRBD2	.	TRBV4-3	CASSPGLAGQEQYF	TGCGCCAGCAGCCCCGGACTAGCCGGCCAGGAGCAGTACTTC
15	TRBJ2-5	.	.	TRBV6-5	CASREGPTIRETQYF	TGTGCCAGCAGGGAGGGCCCTACGATAAGGGAGACCCAGTACTTC
14	TRBJ1-2	TRBD1	once	TRBV10-3	CAISESTGGDGYTF	TGTGCCATCAGTGAGTCGACAGGGGGGGATGGCTACACCTTC
16	TRBJ1-2	TRBD1	.	TRBV6-1	CASSEAGQGEYYGYTF	TGTGCCAGCAGTGAAGCAGGACAGGGTGAATACTATGGCTACACCTTC
16	TRBJ1-4	TRBD1	.	TRBV24-1	CATSDRTGGADEKLFF	TGTGCCACCAGTGATCGTACAGGGGGCGCGGATGAAAAACTGTTTTTT
14	TRBJ2-7	TRBD2	few	TRBV28	CASRTAGGSYEQYF	TGTGCCAGCAGAACAGCGGGAGGGAGTTACGAGCAGTACTTC
14	TRBJ2-5	.	.	TRBV2	CASSENYLLETQYF	TGTGCCAGCAGTGAAAACTACCTCCTGGAGACCCAGTACTTC
12	TRBJ1-1	.	few	TRBV10-3	CAISGQNTEAFF	TGTGCCATCAGCGGACAGAACACTGAAGCTTTCTTT
14	TRBJ1-5	.	few	TRBV18	CASSLPGANQPQHF	TGTGCCAGCTCGCTACCCGGAGCCAATCAGCCCCAGCATTTT
14	TRBJ1-4	TRBD1	.	TRBV6-6	CASSLSQGREKLFF	TGTGCCAGCAGTCTTTCACAGGGGCGTGAAAAACTGTTTTTT
16	TRBJ1-3	.	.	TRBV3-1/TRBV3-2	CASSYEQRTSGNTIYF	TGTGCCAGCAGCTATGAACAGCGGACCTCTGGAAACACCATATATTTT
14	TRBJ1-4	.	.	TRBV25-1	CASLDEEENEKLFF	TGTGCCAGCTTAGACGAGGAGGAAAATGAAAAACTGTTTTTT
15	TRBJ2-5	TRBD2	.	TRBV5-4	CAFRLGGGNQETQYF	TGTGCCTTCCGCCTCGGCGGGGGGAACCAAGAGACCCAGTACTTC
14	TRBJ1-3	.	.	TRBV20-1	CSASFRERGNTIYF	TGCAGTGCTAGTTTCAGGGAACGCGGAAACACCATATATTTT
13	TRBJ1-2	.	.	TRBV5-6	CASSPGQNYGYTF	TGTGCCAGCAGTCCCGGACAGAACTATGGCTACACCTTC
13	TRBJ2-3	.	.	TRBV10-1	CASSEGQGWTQYF	TGCGCCAGCAGTGAGGGGCAGGGTTGGACGCAGTATTTT
16	TRBJ2-7	TRBD1	once	TRBV6-5	CASSYTGTVSSYEQYF	TGTGCCAGCAGTTATACCGGGACAGTCTCCTCCTACGAGCAGTACTTC
15	TRBJ1-2	.	.	TRBV9	CASSVSGRENYGYTF	TGTGCCAGCAGCGTATCCGGCCGGGAGAACTATGGCTACACCTTC
12	TRBJ1-5	.	.	TRBV6-5	CASSQNQQPQHF	TGTGCCAGCAGTCAAAACCAGCAGCCCCAGCATTTT
13	TRBJ1-2	.	.	TRBV9	CASKEGGGYGYTF	TGTGCCAGCAAGGAGGGAGGGGGCTATGGCTACACCTTC
13	TRBJ2-7	TRBD2	.	TRBV7-9	CAYSGTSGYEQYF	TGTGCCTACTCCGGGACTAGCGGTTACGAGCAGTACTTC
13	TRBJ1-2	TRBD1	.	TRBV19	CASSVRGPYGYTF	TGTGCCAGTAGTGTCAGGGGGCCCTATGGCTACACCTTC